A single sample gave rise to the 21 T cell receptor beta chains below, sequenced in a study of blood T cell repertoires in COVID-19. The assay was immunoSEQ multiplex PCR, and TCRdb's table has in-frame clones only and misses some. This sample yields around 140,000 clones, of which 80% are seen a single time; approximately 3.5% belongs to the top ten. What was sequenced was peripheral blood. The source of these receptors is a man between 65 and 80 years old who had recovered from COVID-19.

This clone was seen only a few times. This sequence joins TRBV28 and TRBJ1-6; 9 positions match TRBD1. The length of the CDR3 is 19 residues. Germline V gene lookup returns CDR1 MDHEN and CDR2 SYDVKM. V lost 1 base to trimming and J lost 5 bases; unmatched junction nucleotides: 12. Here the CDR3 reads CASSLSTPAWDRDNSPLHF. CDR3 DNA sequence: TGTGCCAGCAGTTTATCCACCCCGGCCTGGGACAGGGATAATTCACCCCTCCACTTT.

V usage is TRBV29-1 and J usage is TRBJ2-5; 7 bases are a match to TRBD1. The CDR3 length is 13 residues. CDR1 is SQVTM, CDR2 ANQGSEA, per germline. V shed 6 bases and J 2 bases; nucleotides not matched to a gene: 6. The CDR3 nucleotides read TGCAGCGTCGGCCCGGGACAGCAAGAGACCCAGTACTTC. Translated, it gives CSVGPGQQETQYF.

This chain uses TRBV4-1 with TRBJ2-4; D is possibly TRBD2 (5 bases). CDR1 and CDR2 from the germline V gene are MGHRA and YSYEKL. V gave up 1 base and J gave up 1 base, with 14 bases separating them. This CDR3 comprises 17 residues. The CDR3 region has the DNA TGCGCCAGCAGCCAAGGAAACGGCAGGAGGGCCAAAAACATTCAGTACTTC. Its translation: CASSQGNGRRAKNIQYF.

The J gene is TRBJ2-2, the V gene TRBV11-2, with 12 positions matching TRBD2. Germline V gene data show CDR1 as SGHAT and CDR2 as FQNNGV. The CDR3 runs 19 residues. The trim removed 0 bases at V and 0 bases at J, leaving 5 bases unmatched. The DNA for the CDR3 is TGTGCCAGCAGCTTAGAGCGGACTAGCGGGGTCGCGAACACCGGGGAGCTGTTTTTT. Amino acids: CASSLERTSGVANTGELFF.

The chain combines TRBV5-1 with TRBJ1-1, with D possibly being TRBD1 (5 bases). CDR3 length: 12 residues. V lost 4 bases and J 8 bases, leaving 12 bases between the germline ends. CDR1 and CDR2 from the germline V gene are SGHRS and YFSETQ. The CDR3, as DNA: TGCGCCAGCAGCGTGGAAGCAGGGGAAGCTTTCTTT. Translating gives CASSVEAGEAFF.

The J gene is TRBJ1-1, the V gene TRBV7-2; no clear D gene. Germline V gives CDR1 SGHTA, CDR2 FQGNSA. The CDR3 is 15 amino acids. V was cut by 0 bases and J by 2 bases, with 10 bases left in between. In DNA, the CDR3 is TGTGCCAGCAGCTTAGCCCACATCTCAAACACTGAAGCTTTCTTT. This sequence encodes CASSLAHISNTEAFF.

Comments on this clone: Other DNA sequences of this sample code for an identical CDR3. The chain employs TRBV6-5 and TRBJ2-1, with D perhaps matching TRBD2 (6 bases). This CDR3 has 15 amino acids. V gave up 0 bases and J gave up 1 base, with 7 bases separating them. In germline, CDR1 is MNHEY, CDR2 SVGAGI. CDR3 sequence (DNA): TGTGCCAGCAGTTACTCGGGGGGATCCTACAATGAGCAGTTCTTC. Protein: CASSYSGGSYNEQFF.

The J gene is TRBJ2-3, the V gene TRBV19; 8 nucleotides line up with TRBD2. The germline V gene encodes CDR1 LNHDA and CDR2 SQIVND (reference sequence). The CDR3 consists of 14 residues. With V trimmed by 5 bases and J by 6 bases, 7 bases remained unmatched. The CDR3 nucleotides read TGTGCCAGTAGTCCCGGGAGGGCCCTCGATACGCAGTATTTT. Encoded protein: CASSPGRALDTQYF.

This clone has more than one count but fewer than ten. Here the CDR3 DNA reads TGTGCCAGCAGTTACGTTAGGGGCGAGCAGTACTTC. Translated, it gives CASSYVRGEQYF. The chain recombines TRBV6-6 with TRBJ2-7; tentative D call: TRBD1 (5 bases). Deletions cut 2 bases from V and 6 bases from J, with 8 bases between. This CDR3 is 12 amino acids long. Germline CDR1 and CDR2: MNHNY and SVGAGI (reference sequence).

This clone was seen a few times. This chain connects TRBV7-6 to TRBJ2-3; tentative D call: TRBD1 (5 bases). The CDR3 loop spans 18 amino acids. The V gene lost 2 bases and the J gene lost 2 bases, with 20 bases spanning the gap. CDR1 SGHVS and CDR2 FNYEAQ come from the germline V gene. CDR3 residues: CASSLRGGAHIHTDTQYF. In DNA, the CDR3 is TGTGCCAGCAGCTTACGTGGTGGGGCTCACATCCACACAGATACGCAGTATTTT. Together with reference TRBV7-6 and TRBJ2-3, the CDR3 gives the full variable domain: GAGVSQSPRYKVTKRGQDVALRCDPISGHVSLYWYRQALGQGPEFLTYFNYEAQQDKSGLPNDRFSAERPEGSISTLTIQRTEQRDSAMYRCASSLRGGAHIHTDTQYFGPGTRLTVL.

DNA of the CDR3: TGTGCCAGCAGCTCGGACTCCGGGACACCTTACTTC. Translated, it gives CASSSDSGTPYF. The chain couples TRBV7-9 to TRBJ2-4; possible D gene TRBD1, 6 bases. This CDR3 is 12 amino acids long. The germline V gene encodes CDR1 SEHNR and CDR2 FQNEAQ (reference sequence). Trimming took off 4 bases at V and 16 bases at J, with 17 bases between the two ends.

This sequence joins TRBV7-6 and TRBJ2-5; 7 bases fit TRBD2. The CDR3 is made up of 17 amino acids. J was trimmed by 5 bases and V by 7 bases; bases with no gene match: 19. Germline assignment: CDR1 SGHVS and CDR2 FNYEAQ. The CDR3 coding sequence is TGTGCCAGCACCCACCCTCAAGGGCGGGAGAATGACGAGACCCAGTACTTC. Translated: CASTHPQGRENDETQYF.

This chain links TRBV7-2 with TRBJ1-2, with TRBD1 matching 7 bases. CDR1 SGHTA and CDR2 FQGNSA come from the germline V gene. This CDR3 comprises 15 residues. Germline trimming cut 1 base from V and 2 bases from J; bases unmatched to any gene: 4. This chain's CDR3 is CASSLEPGGNYGYTF. CDR3 DNA: TGTGCCAGCAGCTTAGAACCAGGGGGGAACTATGGCTACACCTTC.

The gene calls are TRBV28 and TRBJ1-4; tentatively, D is TRBD1 (6 bases). V was trimmed by 7 bases and J by 3 bases, leaving 15 bases between them. The CDR3 has 15 residues. In germline, CDR1 is MDHEN, CDR2 SYDVKM. The CDR3 DNA follows: TGTGCCAGCAACAATCCGGGACAAGCTAATGAAAAACTGTTTTTT. Translation gives CASNNPGQANEKLFF.

The V call is TRBV28, the J call TRBJ2-6; maybe TRBD1 (5 bases). The CDR3 totals 14 residues. V was cut by 6 bases and J by 0 bases, with 6 bases left in between. In germline, CDR1 is MDHEN, CDR2 SYDVKM. This CDR3 is CASRGRSGANVLTF. The CDR3 DNA sequence: TGTGCCAGCAGGGGGCGCTCTGGGGCCAACGTCCTGACTTTC.

The genes are TRBV30 and TRBJ1-1; tentatively, D is TRBD1 (5 bases). Germline V gives CDR1 GTSNPN, CDR2 SVGIG (reference sequence). The CDR3 sequence is 14 residues long. Trimming removed 5 bases at V and 0 bases at J, with 13 bases between. CDR3 amino acids: CAWAPGGMNTEAFF. As DNA, the CDR3 is TGTGCCTGGGCACCGGGGGGAATGAACACTGAAGCTTTCTTT.

The sample holds one count of this clone. The chain employs TRBV29-1 and TRBJ1-2; possible D gene TRBD1, 5 bases. Per germline, CDR1 SQVTM and CDR2 ANQGSEA. The CDR3 is 11 residues long. V dropped 6 bases and J dropped 3 bases, with 8 bases sitting between them. The CDR3 DNA sequence: TGCAGCGTCAGGGTTGACTATGGCTACACCTTC. Its translation is CSVRVDYGYTF.

This chain links TRBV19 with TRBJ1-2; the match to TRBD1 covers 9 bases. CDR3 length equals 14 residues. CDR1 LNHDA and CDR2 SQIVND come from the germline V gene (reference sequence). Trimming took 7 bases from V and 2 from J; bases not matched to a gene: 5. This chain's CDR3 is CASTVGQGNYGYTF. The DNA for the CDR3 is TGTGCCAGTACCGTGGGACAGGGAAACTATGGCTACACCTTC. The full variable domain, its missing parts supplied by reference TRBV19 and TRBJ1-2, is DGGITQSPKYLFRKEGQNVTLSCEQNLNHDAMYWYRQDPGQGLRLIYYSQIVNDFQKGDIAEGYSVSREKKESFPLTVTSAQKNPTAFYLCASTVGQGNYGYTFGSGTRLTVV.

The chain is built from TRBV7-2 and TRBJ1-2; D is perhaps TRBD1 (5 bases). The CDR3 totals 14 residues. Trimming cost V 2 bases and J 4 bases, with 11 bases left between them. Germline V lookup: CDR1 SGHTA, CDR2 FQGNSA. The CDR3 sequence: CASSLRGPLYGYTF. Here the CDR3 DNA reads TGTGCCAGCAGCTTAAGGGGCCCCCTCTATGGCTACACCTTC.

This clone came up once. This chain connects TRBV29-1 to TRBJ2-1; weak D call: TRBD2 (5 bases). V was trimmed by 5 bases and J by 10 bases, leaving 15 bases between them. The CDR3 consists of 12 residues. Germline V lookup: CDR1 SQVTM, CDR2 ANQGSEA. The DNA of the CDR3 is TGCAGCGTTACCCCGGGAAATACCGAGCAGTTCTTC. Protein: CSVTPGNTEQFF.

The chain uses TRBV7-8 and TRBJ1-2, with D unresolved. The germline V gene encodes CDR1 SGHVS and CDR2 FQNEAQ. The germline V and J ends were trimmed by 5 bases and 5 bases, with 18 bases remaining between them. CDR3 length: 15 amino acids. The CDR3 region has the DNA TGTGCCAGCAGCCCACGTGGACGGGAGACTTATGGCTACACCTTC. Its protein is CASSPRGRETYGYTF.